The 30 T cell receptor beta chains in this list originate from one sample, sequenced in a study of vaccination and CD4 T cells after COVID-19. With the Oncomine TCR Beta short-read assay, DNA from cultured CD4+ T cells was sequenced. One entry per CDR3 protein, called by TCRdb with MiXCR from the PCR reads. The data contain approximately 17,000 distinct CDR3 sequences, approximately 40% of them singletons. These receptors' antigens are unknown. Treatment indicated: approximately 9-day PBMC culture with coronavirus spike peptide pools or control peptides (ViraFEST assay). Sequenced material: CD4+ T cells from blood, cultured in vitro. Every receptor here comes from a human donor who had recovered from COVID-19.

This clonotype was detected only a few times. The chain couples TRBV15 to TRBJ1-6; D uncertain. The germline V gene encodes CDR1 LNHNV and CDR2 YYDKDF (reference sequence). This CDR3 has 14 residues. Trimming cost V 3 bases and J 8 bases, with 11 bases left between them. This CDR3 is CATSSLRLDSPLHF. The CDR3 DNA reads as TGTGCCACCAGCAGTTTGCGCCTCGATTCACCCCTCCACTTT.

Written as DNA, the CDR3 is TGTGCCAGCAGTAAGGGCGGACTAGCCAAAAACATTCAGTACTTC. Translated: CASSKGGLAKNIQYF. This sequence joins TRBV6-1 and TRBJ2-4; weak D call: TRBD2 (5 bases). V was clipped by 5 bases and J by 0 bases, with 11 bases between them. CDR3 length: 15 residues. Germline loops: CDR1 MNHNS, CDR2 SASEGT.

The genes are TRBV15 and TRBJ2-1, with 8 nucleotides matching TRBD2. The V segment lost 0 bases and the J segment 8 bases; nucleotides outside the gene matches: 6. This CDR3 is 15 amino acids long. Looked up from germline, CDR1 is LNHNV and CDR2 is YYDKDF (reference sequence). This CDR3 is CATSRDSGSGDEQFF. In DNA form, the CDR3 reads TGTGCCACCAGCAGAGACAGCGGGAGTGGGGATGAGCAGTTCTTC.

V gene TRBV2 combines with J gene TRBJ2-5, with D possibly TRBD1 on 6 matching bases. The V end lost 5 bases, the J end lost 3 bases, and 10 bases lay between the germline ends. The CDR3 runs 13 residues. Germline V lookup: CDR1 SNHLY, CDR2 FYNNEI. The CDR3 DNA is TGTGCCAGCAGTCAGGGGCGCGAAGAGACCCAGTACTTC. Its protein product is CASSQGREETQYF.

This chain uses TRBV20-1 with TRBJ2-7, with a tentative D call TRBD1 (6 bases). V lost 0 bases to trimming and J lost 1 base, with 7 bases between them. Germline CDR1 is DFQATT and CDR2 is SNEGSKA (reference sequence). The CDR3 is 13 amino acids. DNA for the CDR3: TGCAGTGCTAGAGATGGACAGTCCTACGAGCAGTACTTC. It specifies CSARDGQSYEQYF.

J is TRBJ2-5 and V is TRBV20-1, with 7 bases that match TRBD1. The germline CDR1 and CDR2 sequences are DFQATT and SNEGSKA (reference sequence). V was clipped by 6 bases and J by 1 base; unmatched bases: 5. The CDR3 covers 13 residues. This CDR3 is CSARAGGQETQYF. Written as DNA, the CDR3 is TGCAGTGCCCGGGCAGGGGGCCAAGAGACCCAGTACTTC.

The rearrangement links TRBV20-1 to TRBJ2-1; 9 nucleotides line up with TRBD2. Germline values: CDR1 DFQATT, CDR2 SNEGSKA (reference sequence). The CDR3 loop spans 16 amino acids. Germline trimming cut 3 bases from V and 6 bases from J; bases unmatched to any gene: 12. CDR3: CSASLGAGLATNEQFF. The CDR3 DNA sequence: TGCAGTGCTAGCCTAGGGGCGGGACTAGCTACCAATGAGCAGTTCTTC.

The genes are TRBV18 and TRBJ1-5, with D tentatively TRBD1 (6 bases). Germline assignment: CDR1 KGHSH and CDR2 LQKENI. The CDR3 length is 17 residues. Trimming stripped 5 bases from V and 5 bases from J, with 22 bases between. The CDR3 is CASSRGRGGRGHQPQHF. CDR3 DNA sequence: TGTGCCAGCTCAAGGGGAAGGGGCGGCAGGGGTCATCAGCCCCAGCATTTT.

This clonotype has a handful of counts. The CDR3 region is CASSQSTSGSYNEQFF. The CDR3 DNA reads as TGTGCCAGCAGCCAATCGACTAGCGGAAGCTACAATGAGCAGTTCTTC. J is TRBJ2-1 and V is TRBV4-2; 9 bases fit TRBD2. Unmatched junction bases numbered 5, after V lost 2 bases and J lost 3 bases. Germline V lookup: CDR1 LGHNA, CDR2 YNFKEQ. The CDR3 contains 16 residues.

V and J are TRBV7-3 and TRBJ2-1; 9 bases align to TRBD2. V was clipped by 3 bases and J by 7 bases; unmatched bases: 7. Germline V CDR1 and CDR2: SGHTA, FQGTGA. This CDR3 comprises 15 residues. CDR3 DNA sequence: TGTGCCAGCAGCTTTGGGGCGGGAGGGCCAAATGAGCAGTTCTTC. Translation: CASSFGAGGPNEQFF.

The V gene is TRBV7-9, the J gene TRBJ2-5; TRBD1 is a possible D gene (6 bases). The CDR3 loop spans 17 amino acids. The ends were cut back, 5 bases at V and 1 base at J, with 20 bases in the middle. Germline V lookup: CDR1 SEHNR, CDR2 FQNEAQ (reference sequence). CDR3 nucleotide sequence: TGTGCCAGCAGCCGTGGCCTGGACAGCCACTCCCAAGAGACCCAGTACTTC. Protein sequence: CASSRGLDSHSQETQYF.

This chain links TRBV7-2 with TRBJ2-2; D unresolved. The CDR3 runs to 12 residues. Germline CDR1 reads SGHTA; CDR2 reads FQGNSA. V was pared by 5 bases and J by 6 bases, with 7 bases between. CDR3 in DNA: TGTGCCAGCAGCCTCGACGCCGGGGAGCTGTTTTTT. This sequence encodes CASSLDAGELFF.

This clonotype showed up just a few times. The chain couples TRBV7-9 to TRBJ2-5, with 8 bases aligning to TRBD1. V trimming: 5 bases; J trimming: 4 bases; junction bases outside the gene matches: 9. CDR3 length: 15 amino acids. Germline V gene sequence: CDR1 SEHNR, CDR2 FQNEAQ (reference sequence). The CDR3 coding sequence is TGTGCCAGCAGCCCAGACAGGGGCGGAGGAGAGACCCAGTACTTC. Protein product: CASSPDRGGGETQYF.

CDR3 nucleotide sequence: TGCGCCAGCAGCCAAGATCTAACGGTTGGAGGCAGCACAGATACGCAGTATTTT. Protein product: CASSQDLTVGGSTDTQYF. The chain joins TRBV4-3 to TRBJ2-3; perhaps TRBD2 as D (5 bases). Trimming shortened V by 0 bases and J by 0 bases, and 16 bases separated the two germline ends. This CDR3 is built from 18 residues. Per germline, CDR1 LGHNA and CDR2 YSLEER.

This clonotype came up a few times. The V gene is TRBV6-1, the J gene TRBJ2-5, with 7 bases lining up with TRBD2. Germline V gives CDR1 MNHNS, CDR2 SASEGT. The CDR3 is made up of 14 amino acids. The junction had 3 bases not matched to a gene; V was cut back by 2 bases and J by 3 bases. The CDR3 reads CASSEWAGEETQYF. The CDR3 coding sequence is TGTGCCAGCAGTGAATGGGCGGGAGAAGAGACCCAGTACTTC.

The genes are TRBV7-3 and TRBJ2-1; D unclear. Trimming pared 0 bases from V and 0 bases from J, leaving 6 bases between. Per germline, CDR1 SGHTA and CDR2 FQGTGA. The CDR3 length is 15 residues. CDR3 sequence (DNA): TGTGCCAGCAGCTTAACCGGCGACTCCTACAATGAGCAGTTCTTC. Protein product: CASSLTGDSYNEQFF. Variable domain in full (rest from reference TRBV7-3 and TRBJ2-1): GAGVSQTPSNKVTEKGKYVELRCDPISGHTALYWYRQSLGQGPEFLIYFQGTGAADDSGLPNDRFFAVRPEGSVSTLKIQRTERGDSAVYLCASSLTGDSYNEQFFGPGTRLTVL.

The chain uses TRBV5-1 and TRBJ2-2; the match to TRBD2 covers 14 bases. Germline V gives CDR1 SGHRS, CDR2 YFSETQ. J gave up 5 bases and V 3 bases, and 18 bases lay outside the gene matches. CDR3 size: 21 residues. CDR3: CASSYPETSGRAGGYTGELFF. CDR3 DNA: TGCGCCAGCAGCTATCCTGAGACTAGCGGGAGGGCCGGAGGTTATACCGGGGAGCTGTTTTTT.

The chain couples TRBV25-1 to TRBJ2-3; 14 bases map to TRBD2. CDR1 and CDR2 from the germline V gene are MGHDK and SYGVNS. The trim removed 5 bases at V and 4 bases at J, leaving 5 bases unmatched. This CDR3 has 16 amino acids. The DNA of the CDR3 is TGTGCCAGCAGTATTGGGACTAGCGGGAGACCAGATACGCAGTATTTT. This sequence encodes CASSIGTSGRPDTQYF.

V is TRBV19 and J is TRBJ1-5, with D possibly being TRBD1 (5 bases). The ends were cut back, 3 bases at V and 4 bases at J, with 13 bases in the middle. The CDR3 covers 15 residues. Germline V CDR1 and CDR2: LNHDA, SQIVND (reference sequence). This CDR3 reads CASSIRGLGNQPQHF. The CDR3 region has the DNA TGTGCCAGTAGTATTCGGGGGTTAGGGAATCAGCCCCAGCATTTT.

The chain recombines TRBV30 with TRBJ2-3; 11 positions agree with TRBD2. V lost 3 bases, J lost 2 bases, and 1 base stayed unmatched. CDR1 GTSNPN and CDR2 SVGIG come from the germline V gene (reference sequence). The CDR3 contains 14 residues. The CDR3 reads CAWRGLAVTDTQYF. The CDR3 DNA sequence: TGTGCCTGGAGGGGACTAGCGGTCACAGATACGCAGTATTTT. The full variable domain, completed using reference TRBV30 and TRBJ2-3, is SQTIHQWPATLVQPVGSPLSLECTVEGTSNPNLYWYRQAAGRGLQLLFYSVGIGQISSEVPQNLSASRPQDRQFILSSKKLLLSDSGFYLCAWRGLAVTDTQYFGPGTRLTVL.

The V gene is TRBV12-3 or TRBV12-4, the J gene TRBJ2-5, with D maybe TRBD1 (5 bases). Deletions cut 3 bases from V and 4 bases from J, with 12 bases between. The CDR3 contains 14 residues. CDR3 region: CASSFPSRVETQYF. In nucleotides, the CDR3 is TGTGCCAGCAGTTTCCCCAGCAGGGTAGAGACCCAGTACTTC.

J is TRBJ2-1 and V is TRBV7-9; 12 bases agree with TRBD2. The CDR3 is 15 amino acids. V was pared by 2 bases and J by 4 bases, with 0 bases of the junction left unmatched. CDR1 and CDR2 (germline): SEHNR, FQNEAQ (reference sequence). The CDR3 bases are TGTGCCAGCAGCTTACTAGCGGGAGGGTACAATGAGCAGTTCTTC. Translating it yields CASSLLAGGYNEQFF.

There are a few counts of this clonotype. The rearrangement uses TRBV19 and TRBJ1-5; 7 positions agree with TRBD1. V lost 8 bases and J lost 4; bases outside the gene matches: 8. The germline CDR1 and CDR2 sequences are LNHDA and SQIVND (reference sequence). The CDR3 has 14 residues. The CDR3 nucleotides read TGTGCCAGTGCCCGACAGGGTCCTAATCAGCCCCAGCATTTT. Translated, it gives CASARQGPNQPQHF.

The chain carries TRBV7-3 and TRBJ2-5; tentatively, D is TRBD2 (5 bases). V lost 8 bases to trimming and J lost 4 bases, with 14 bases between them. The CDR3 contains 13 residues. Germline lookup yields CDR1 SGHTA and CDR2 FQGTGA. The CDR3 DNA is TGTGCCAGCCAAGGCGGGCCGGGAGAGACCCAGTACTTC. Translation gives CASQGGPGETQYF.

The V gene is TRBV7-8, the J gene TRBJ2-7; D is perhaps TRBD1 (5 bases). Germline CDR1 SGHVS, CDR2 FQNEAQ. Trimming stripped 8 bases from V and 10 bases from J, with 15 bases between. The CDR3 extends over 11 amino acids. CDR3 in amino acids: CASGPEDTQYF. The DNA for the CDR3 is TGTGCCAGCGGACCCGAGGACACCCAGTACTTC.

The chain uses TRBV5-1 and TRBJ2-3; D gene uncertain. The CDR3 length is 12 residues. Germline assignment: CDR1 SGHRS and CDR2 YFSETQ. V shed 0 bases and J shed 4 bases, with 3 bases lying between them. CDR3 in amino acids: CASSLVADTQYF. CDR3 bases: TGCGCCAGCAGCTTGGTGGCAGATACGCAGTATTTT.

The chain has TRBV28 and TRBJ2-7, with D hard to call. The germline CDR1 and CDR2 sequences are MDHEN and SYDVKM. V was pared by 10 bases and J by 0 bases, with 16 bases between. The length of the CDR3 is 14 residues. The CDR3 sequence is CATQDQVDSYEQYF. As DNA, the CDR3 is TGTGCCACGCAAGATCAGGTAGACTCCTACGAGCAGTACTTC.

This clonotype turned up a few times. The chain uses TRBV19 and TRBJ1-6, with a weak D call TRBD1 (5 bases). The ends were cut back, 3 bases at V and 8 bases at J, with 14 bases in the middle. CDR1 is LNHDA, CDR2 SQIVND, per germline (reference sequence). The CDR3 is 15 residues long. CDR3 nucleotide sequence: TGTGCCAGTAGTATCTCTTTCGGGGGTTATTCACCCCTCCACTTT. It is translated as CASSISFGGYSPLHF.

This clonotype occurred a few times. The V and J genes are TRBV7-2 and TRBJ1-1; D unresolved. Germline values: CDR1 SGHTA, CDR2 FQGNSA. Trimming took off 0 bases at V and 0 bases at J, with 8 bases between the two ends. The CDR3 length is 15 residues. The CDR3, as DNA: TGTGCCAGCAGCTTAGCGGTGGCTATGAACACTGAAGCTTTCTTT. This gives the protein CASSLAVAMNTEAFF.

This clonotype rates as medium-sized. This chain links TRBV18 with TRBJ2-7; the D call may be TRBD1 or TRBD2 (5 bases each). In germline, CDR1 is KGHSH, CDR2 LQKENI. V lost 3 bases and J 1 base, leaving 10 bases between the germline ends. The CDR3 spans 14 residues. This CDR3 is CASSPGTESYEQYF. The CDR3 nucleotides read TGTGCCAGCTCACCCGGGACGGAATCCTACGAGCAGTACTTC. The whole variable domain, filled in from reference TRBV18 and TRBJ2-7, reads NAGVMQNPRHLVRRRGQEARLRCSPMKGHSHVYWYRQLPEEGLKFMVYLQKENIIDESGMPKERFSAEFPKEGPSILRIQQVVRGDSAAYFCASSPGTESYEQYFGPGTRLTVT.